These 3 T cell receptor beta chains came from one sample sequenced in a study of OX40 agonist ivuxolimab in advanced cancers. Repertoires were generated with immunoSEQ multiplex PCR, while TCRdb's copy carries only in-frame clones and drops some. The sample records approximately 52,000 clones, 86% being singletons. The material sequenced was CD4+ or CD8+ T cells sorted from blood, taken in a trial of the OX40 agonist ivuxolimab. The receptors stem from an adult with an advanced solid tumor such as melanoma, head and neck, liver or kidney cancer.

Note on this clone: A read error may account for a junction end that differs from germline. This CDR3 reads CASSQGEGSYSYTF. For the CDR3, the DNA is TGCGCCAGCAGCCAAGGAGAGGGCAGCTATAGCTACACCTTC. This chain joins TRBV4-3 and TRBJ1-2; D is undetermined. This CDR3 is 14 amino acids long. Germline CDR1 LGHNA, CDR2 YSLEER.

The rearrangement joins TRBV5-5 to TRBJ1-1, with 10 bases fitting TRBD1. Germline V lookup: CDR1 SGHKS, CDR2 YYEKEE (reference sequence). The V gene end was trimmed by 4 bases and the J gene end by 5 bases; junction bases not matched to a gene: 5. The CDR3 sequence is 14 residues long. This CDR3 is CASSTGTGETEAFF. The DNA of the CDR3 is TGTGCCAGCAGCACTGGGACAGGGGAGACTGAAGCTTTCTTT. Combining the CDR3 with reference TRBV5-5 and TRBJ1-1 gives the whole variable domain DAGVTQSPTHLIKTRGQQVTLRCSPISGHKSVSWYQQVLGQGPQFIFQYYEKEERGRGNFPDRFSARQFPNYSSELNVNALLLGDSALYLCASSTGTGETEAFFGQGTRLTVV.

The rearrangement uses TRBV5-6 and TRBJ2-3, with a tentative D call TRBD2 (6 bases). CDR1 SGHDT and CDR2 YYEEEE come from the germline V gene. This CDR3 is 11 amino acids long. The germline V and J ends were trimmed by 6 bases and 9 bases, with 11 bases remaining between them. CDR3 sequence (DNA): TGTGCCAGCACGGCGGGGTTCACGCAGTATTTT. Translation: CASTAGFTQYF. Full variable domain (outside the CDR3, taken from reference TRBV5-6 and TRBJ2-3): DAGVTQSPTHLIKTRGQQVTLRCSPKSGHDTVSWYQQALGQGPQFIFQYYEEEERQRGNFPDRFSGHQFPNYSSELNVNALLLGDSALYLCASTAGFTQYFGPGTRLTVL.